This TCR beta chain came from a study of CD8+CD57+ T cells in acquired aplastic anemia. Study as a whole: On average, sorted CD4+ and CD8+ cells gave roughly 3 ug of DNA. Findings and caveats of the study: The same twenty-nine CD8+ CDR3 sequences occurred in patients and in controls.

V gave up 2 bases and J gave up 5 bases, with 13 bases separating them. The length of the CDR3 is 14 residues. The germline V gene encodes CDR1 SGHNT and CDR2 YYREEE (reference sequence). Comment on this clonotype: The antigen remains unidentified.

Genomic DNA provided the template from which TCR beta VDJ and CDR3 profiles were obtained. TCRdb reprocessed the reads with MiXCR, giving one entry per CDR3 protein. The table shows roughly 420,000 distinct CDR3 sequences, with 55% to 75% occurring only once. Sequencing was carried out using sorted CD4+, CD8+, or CD8+CD57+ T cells (not recorded which) from PBMCs. This TCR derives from a human donor in good health, serving as a control. The chain carries TRBV5-4 and TRBJ1-2; no clear D gene. This CDR3 is CASSLVAESYGYTF. The CDR3 nucleotides are TGTGCCAGCAGCTTAGTGGCTGAGTCGTATGGCTACACCTTC.